This T cell receptor beta chain was profiled in a study of radiotherapy plus CTLA-4 blockade in lung cancer. General study results and limits: Blood saw expansion of tumor-derived TCR clones after radiotherapy plus ipilimumab. According to reports, early shifts in blood T cell clones, alongside interferon-beta, forecast response most accurately.

Patients had chemo-refractory metastatic non-small-cell lung cancer and received focal radiation plus CTLA-4 blockade that used ipilimumab. Sequenced by immunoSEQ multiplex PCR; TCRdb stores in-frame clones only, minus some. The top ten clones hold about 5.6% of a sample with about 35,000 clones, approximately 89% of them seen once. The CDR3 consists of 14 residues. Per the germline V gene, CDR1 is SNHLY and CDR2 is FYNNEI. V shed 8 bases, J shed 5 bases, and the junction held 9 bases outside the gene matches. Comments on this clone: Antigen unknown.

V usage is TRBV2 and J usage is TRBJ2-4; TRBD2 matches at 7 bases. The TCR comes from a human donor with non-small cell lung cancer who had stable disease on radiotherapy plus ipilimumab. Sequenced material: peripheral blood, taken from a patient treated with radiotherapy plus ipilimumab. The CDR3 nucleotides are TGTGCCAGCGCCTCTGGGAGGGCGGAAAACATTCAGTACTTC. As protein: CASASGRAENIQYF.